This T cell receptor (beta chain) comes out of a study of shared clonotypes between healthy human individuals. Evenly divided among several immunoSEQ plates was the genomic DNA of each subset. Sequenced by immunoSEQ multiplex PCR; TCRdb stores in-frame clones only, minus some. The data show hundreds of thousands of clones, with 55% to 75% seen just once and under 2% held by the top ten. This CDR3 comprises 11 residues. CDR1 and CDR2 (germline): SGHVS, FQNEAQ. With 2 bases removed from V and 9 bases from J, the gap between germline ends came to 4 bases. Memory CD4+ cells were the fraction left after CD45RA+ naive selection. This clone was detected ten times or more.

Sequencing was carried out using memory CD4+ T cells sorted from blood. The sample's subset: CD45RA-negative fraction. The sequence came from a woman aged 30 to 39 in good health. This sequence joins TRBV7-8 and TRBJ2-2; D gene uncertain. The CDR3 nucleotides read TGTGCCAGCAGCTTACGCCGGGAGCTGTTTTTT. Translating gives CASSLRRELFF.